A selection of T cell receptor beta chains follows, all from one sample in a study of blood T cell repertoires in COVID-19. Sequenced by immunoSEQ multiplex PCR; TCRdb stores in-frame clones only, minus some. The sample has approximately 210,000 clones, 65% to 85% seen once. The material sequenced was PBMCs or T cells enriched from blood (not recorded which). The receptors here all came from a woman aged 60-75 years who had recovered from COVID-19. CDR3s include the opening cysteine and the closing phenylalanine or tryptophan. Clone size appears in some rows only: once, few, many, or a class for an expanded clone.

v_gene,abundance,j_gene,CDR3aa
TRBV11-3,.,TRBJ2-1,CASSLGASGSTNEQFF
TRBV6-1,few,TRBJ2-7,CASSEARDRSEQYF
TRBV5-1,.,TRBJ2-6,CASSADRVRFSGANVLTF
TRBV6-5,.,TRBJ1-1,CASRLRNTEAFF
TRBV27,.,TRBJ1-2,CASSLLNPGQGANYGYTF
TRBV18,.,TRBJ2-7,CASSQPGQGLYYEQYF
TRBV5-1,.,TRBJ1-3,CASSLARSTGNTIYF
TRBV27,.,TRBJ2-1,CASSSYRENEQFF
TRBV9,.,TRBJ2-1,CASSPASGAYNEQFF
TRBV4-1,.,TRBJ1-2,CASSQITGFSYGYTF
TRBV3-1/TRBV3-2,.,TRBJ2-7,CASSPRDRLTYEQYF
TRBV5-5,.,TRBJ1-6,CASSSTATNSPLHF
TRBV7-2,.,TRBJ2-1,CASSLGLGGYNEQFF
TRBV24-1,.,TRBJ2-3,CATSEGAGVIGTDTQYF
TRBV10-3,.,TRBJ1-4,CAISDSGGLREKLFF
TRBV27,.,TRBJ2-1,CASSLYRGRAYNEQFF
TRBV11-2,.,TRBJ2-3,CASSFGEADTQYF
TRBV19,.,TRBJ2-2,CAIRRGGTGELFF
TRBV7-9,once,TRBJ1-3,CASGPNQLSGNTIYF
TRBV5-1,.,TRBJ1-1,CASSSQTDTEAFF
TRBV11-2,.,TRBJ1-2,CASSSQRGGYTF
TRBV2,once,TRBJ1-6,CASSESAGGTNSPLHF
TRBV3-1/TRBV3-2,.,TRBJ1-2,CASSQKRDSDYGYTF
TRBV19,.,TRBJ2-1,CASSTYSGSGLFF
TRBV7-2,.,TRBJ2-1,CASSLRTSGRNEQFF
TRBV7-9,few,TRBJ1-1,CASSTQENTEAFF
TRBV19,.,TRBJ2-7,CASSIQSGRANHQQYF
TRBV10-1,.,TRBJ2-2,CASSAIAGGTGELFF
TRBV19,few,TRBJ2-7,CASGGGSEQYF
TRBV7-2,.,TRBJ2-3,CASSSNPGLIRPTDTQYF
TRBV11-2,.,TRBJ2-7,CASKAGAYEQYF
TRBV7-9,few,TRBJ1-1,CASSLGGSEAFF
TRBV29-1,.,TRBJ2-1,CSVEGHTGGDEQFF
TRBV18,.,TRBJ2-7,CASSSRDNYEQYF
TRBV15,.,TRBJ1-1,CATSRDRSRGGTEAFF
TRBV3-1/TRBV3-2,once,TRBJ2-2,CASSQVSTGELFF
TRBV6-5,.,TRBJ2-2,CASRTTGVTGELFF
TRBV6-1,few,TRBJ2-2,CASSVRASVGTGELFF
TRBV7-6,.,TRBJ2-7,CASSLTFRGHYEQYF
TRBV4-3,.,TRBJ1-2,CASSQEGQGEGYGYTF
TRBV4-3,.,TRBJ2-2,CASRVEINTGELFF
TRBV29-1,.,TRBJ1-2,CSVGDRGIGGYTF
TRBV11-2,.,TRBJ2-2,CASSLERQTRELFF
TRBV7-2,.,TRBJ1-2,CASSSPQGVHYGYTF
TRBV11-2,.,TRBJ1-2,CASSLTVYGYTF
TRBV6-5,.,TRBJ1-2,CASRDAGTGDYGYTF
TRBV10-1,.,TRBJ1-5,CASSESIGTGAQPQHF
TRBV7-3,.,TRBJ2-3,CASTPGGGATDTQYF
TRBV5-4,.,TRBJ1-4,CASSFRVTGKLAKLFF
TRBV6-5,.,TRBJ1-1,CASRQDWNTEAFF
TRBV10-1,.,TRBJ2-2,CASSRSREHVNTGELFF
TRBV14,.,TRBJ1-3,CASSQVTTGNTIYF
TRBV5-1,.,TRBJ2-3,CASSDRDRGSLDTQYF
TRBV27,.,TRBJ2-1,CASNKGQGNHNEQFF